Each of the 27 T cell receptor beta chains below was sequenced from the same sample in a study of early T cells in non-severe SARS-CoV-2 infection. One entry per CDR3 protein, called by TCRdb with MiXCR from the 5' RACE reads. The data contain 63,000 or so distinct CDR3 sequences, 10% to 15% of them singletons. The sequencing input was whole blood. The origin of the receptors is an adult who was a healthcare worker with PCR-confirmed SARS-CoV-2 infection or an uninfected control (not recorded which).

The chain has TRBV5-1 and TRBJ2-3, with D perhaps being TRBD1 or TRBD2 (5 bases each). The CDR3 is made up of 14 amino acids. Trimming shortened V by 4 bases and J by 4 bases, and 13 bases separated the two germline ends. The germline gives CDR1 SGHRS, CDR2 YFSETQ. CDR3 nucleotides: TGCGCCAGCAGCGTAGAGGGGCAGGCAGATACGCAGTATTTT. Protein: CASSVEGQADTQYF. Drawing the rest from reference TRBV5-1 and TRBJ2-3, the complete variable domain is KAGVTQTPRYLIKTRGQQVTLSCSPISGHRSVSWYQQTPGQGLQFLFEYFSETQRNKGNFPGRFSGRQFSNSRSEMNVSTLELGDSALYLCASSVEGQADTQYFGPGTRLTVL.

This clonotype was seen at least ten times. This chain uses TRBV4-1 with TRBJ2-7; TRBD1 aligns across 9 bases. Germline assignment: CDR1 MGHRA and CDR2 YSYEKL. The length of the CDR3 is 16 residues. V shed 1 base, J shed 7 bases, and the junction held 11 bases outside the gene matches. CDR3 in amino acids: CASSQVRDRGLVEQYF. CDR3 sequence (DNA): TGCGCCAGCAGCCAAGTGCGCGACAGGGGGTTGGTGGAGCAGTACTTC.

This clonotype was recorded at least ten times. The CDR3 coding sequence is TGTGCCAGTCAAGGGTCGGGGGAGCTGTTTTTT. It yields the protein CASQGSGELFF. The V gene is TRBV2, the J gene TRBJ2-2; no firm D call. V shed 9 bases and J shed 8 bases, with 10 bases lying between them. There are 11 residues in the CDR3. Per the germline V gene, CDR1 is SNHLY and CDR2 is FYNNEI.

This clonotype has a count of ten or more. The chain couples TRBV7-3 to TRBJ2-4; 7 nucleotides line up with TRBD2. V gave up 5 bases and J gave up 0 bases; unmatched junction bases: 7. The CDR3 contains 16 residues. Germline V lookup: CDR1 SGHTA, CDR2 FQGTGA. CDR3 amino acids: CASSQLAGVAKNIQYF. CDR3 DNA sequence: TGTGCCAGCAGCCAACTCGCGGGAGTAGCCAAAAACATTCAGTACTTC.

This clonotype turned up a few times. The rearrangement joins TRBV11-2 to TRBJ1-1; D possibly corresponds to TRBD1 (6 bases). This CDR3 spans 16 amino acids. V was pared by 5 bases and J by 0 bases, with 16 bases between. Per the germline V gene, CDR1 is SGHAT and CDR2 is FQNNGV. In nucleotides, the CDR3 is TGTGCCAGCAGCCCTCGGACAGCGGCGATGAACACTGAAGCTTTCTTT. Translated: CASSPRTAAMNTEAFF.

This clonotype was seen at least ten times. The rearrangement joins TRBV5-1 to TRBJ2-1, with 10 bases lining up with TRBD2. The germline V gene encodes CDR1 SGHRS and CDR2 YFSETQ. The CDR3 consists of 15 residues. The trim removed 4 bases at V and 3 bases at J, leaving 4 bases unmatched. CDR3 DNA sequence: TGCGCCAGCAGCCCTAGCGGGGGACGCTACAATGAGCAGTTCTTC. It encodes CASSPSGGRYNEQFF.

This clonotype turned up a few times. The V and J genes are TRBV10-3 and TRBJ2-7; possibly TRBD1 for D (5 bases). The germline V and J ends were trimmed by 3 bases and 0 bases, with 12 bases remaining between them. Germline lookup yields CDR1 ENHRY and CDR2 SYGVKD. The CDR3 covers 15 residues. The CDR3 DNA follows: TGTGCCATCAGTGACCAGGACAAGAGCTCCTACGAGCAGTACTTC. This encodes CAISDQDKSSYEQYF.

In this sample, this clonotype turned up a few times. V is TRBV29-1 and J is TRBJ2-1, with 13 bases aligning to TRBD2. Germline values: CDR1 SQVTM, CDR2 ANQGSEA. The V and J ends lost 5 bases and 9 bases, in that order; junction bases with no gene match: 4. CDR3 length: 13 residues. The CDR3 nucleotides read TGCAGCGTTACTAGCGGGGGGGCGGGTGAGCAGTTCTTC. It yields the protein CSVTSGGAGEQFF.

There are many counts of this clonotype. The chain employs TRBV11-3 and TRBJ2-1, with D unresolved. The CDR3 covers 12 residues. Trimming cost V 1 base and J 9 bases, with 7 bases left between them. Per the germline V gene, CDR1 is SGHNT and CDR2 is YENEEA. The CDR3 spells CASSLGLTEQFF. The CDR3 coding sequence is TGTGCCAGCAGCTTAGGGCTGACTGAGCAGTTCTTC. The whole variable domain, remainder taken from reference TRBV11-3 and TRBJ2-1, is EAGVVQSPRYKIIEKKQPVAFWCNPISGHNTLYWYLQNLGQGPELLIRYENEEAVDDSQLPKDRFSAERLKGVDSTLKIQPAELGDSAVYLCASSLGLTEQFFGPGTRLTVL.

This clonotype was recorded many times. The CDR3 region has the DNA TGTGCCAGCAGCTTACTGCCTAACTATGGCTACACCTTC. It yields the protein CASSLLPNYGYTF. The rearrangement joins TRBV7-3 to TRBJ1-2; D is ambiguous. The CDR3 runs 13 residues. From germline, CDR1 is SGHTA and CDR2 FQGTGA. The germline V and J ends were trimmed by 2 bases and 0 bases, with 4 bases remaining between them. Full variable domain (remainder filled in from reference TRBV7-3 and TRBJ1-2): GAGVSQTPSNKVTEKGKYVELRCDPISGHTALYWYRQSLGQGPEFLIYFQGTGAADDSGLPNDRFFAVRPEGSVSTLKIQRTERGDSAVYLCASSLLPNYGYTFGSGTRLTVV.

This clonotype was seen repeatedly, ten times or more. The rearrangement uses TRBV6-6 and TRBJ1-6; no clear D gene. Germline V gene data show CDR1 as MNHNY and CDR2 as SVGAGI (reference sequence). Between the trimmed V and J ends, which lost 8 bases and 1 base, there was a span of 3 bases. The CDR3 runs to 12 residues. The DNA of the CDR3 is TGTGCCAGCGGTTCCTATAATTCACCCCTCCACTTT. This translates into CASGSYNSPLHF.

This clonotype was seen at least ten times. The rearrangement uses TRBV7-7 and TRBJ2-5; 7 nucleotides line up with TRBD1. This CDR3 spans 14 amino acids. Germline loops: CDR1 SSHAT, CDR2 FNYEAQ (reference sequence). V lost 1 base, J lost 7 bases, and 6 bases stayed unmatched. The CDR3 DNA sequence: TGTGCCAGCAGCTTAGACGGGACAGACGGGACCCAGTACTTC. Translated, it gives CASSLDGTDGTQYF. Full variable domain (rest looked up from reference TRBV7-7 and TRBJ2-5): GAGVSQSPRYKVTKRGQDVTLRCDPISSHATLYWYQQALGQGPEFLTYFNYEAQPDKSGLPSDRFSAERPEGSISTLTIQRTEQRDSAMYRCASSLDGTDGTQYFGPGTRLLVL.

This clonotype was observed a few times. The rearrangement links TRBV7-3 to TRBJ2-3; 7 bases are a match to TRBD2. This CDR3 is built from 15 residues. Trimming removed 5 bases from V and 3 bases from J; junction bases left unmatched: 8. The V gene's germline CDR1 is SGHTA and CDR2 FQGTGA. The CDR3 loop is CASSPSGLSTDTQYF. CDR3 coding DNA: TGTGCCAGCAGCCCTAGCGGTCTAAGTACAGATACGCAGTATTTT.

The chain is built from TRBV29-1 and TRBJ2-1, with TRBD2 identical over 8 bases. Looked up from germline, CDR1 is SQVTM and CDR2 is ANQGSEA. V was clipped by 6 bases and J by 4 bases; unmatched bases: 8. CDR3 size: 14 residues. The CDR3 sequence is CSVAGLVNYNEQFF. Here the CDR3 DNA reads TGCAGCGTAGCGGGACTAGTGAATTACAATGAGCAGTTCTTC.

CDR3 residues: CASTYRGYQPQHF. For the CDR3, the DNA is TGTGCCAGCACCTACAGGGGTTACCAGCCCCAGCATTTT. V gene TRBV12-3 or TRBV12-4 combines with J gene TRBJ1-5, with TRBD1 matching over 7 bases. The CDR3 consists of 13 residues. Trimming cost V 7 bases and J 7 bases; bases outside gene matches: 7.

This clonotype showed up many times. This CDR3 reads CAISELEAGQETQYF. DNA of the CDR3: TGTGCCATCAGTGAGTTAGAAGCGGGACAAGAGACCCAGTACTTC. The chain carries TRBV10-3 and TRBJ2-5, with 7 bases identical to TRBD2. Germline V lookup: CDR1 ENHRY, CDR2 SYGVKD. V shed 1 base and J 2 bases; nucleotides not matched to a gene: 4. This CDR3 region has 15 residues.

This clonotype was counted many times. The V gene is TRBV11-2, the J gene TRBJ2-7; TRBD1 might be the D (5 bases). With 3 bases removed from V and 6 bases from J, the gap between germline ends came to 18 bases. The CDR3 has 15 residues. CDR1 and CDR2 from the germline V gene are SGHAT and FQNNGV. The CDR3 spells CASSFPQGIGFEQYF. CDR3 sequence (DNA): TGTGCCAGCAGCTTCCCCCAGGGAATCGGCTTCGAGCAGTACTTC. The variable domain in full, with the rest retrieved from reference TRBV11-2 and TRBJ2-7, is EAGVAQSPRYKIIEKRQSVAFWCNPISGHATLYWYQQILGQGPKLLIQFQNNGVVDDSQLPKDRFSAERLKGVDSTLKIQPAKLEDSAVYLCASSFPQGIGFEQYFGPGTRLTVT.

This clonotype was counted between two and nine times. This chain links TRBV5-4 with TRBJ1-1; weak D call: TRBD1 (5 bases). With 0 bases removed from V and 0 bases from J, the gap between germline ends came to 9 bases. This CDR3 spans 15 amino acids. The V gene's germline CDR1 is SGHNT and CDR2 YYREEE (reference sequence). The CDR3 is CASSLVGVMNTEAFF. CDR3 in DNA: TGTGCCAGCAGCTTGGTGGGGGTAATGAACACTGAAGCTTTCTTT.

V gene TRBV6-1 combines with J gene TRBJ1-5; possibly TRBD1 for D (5 bases). V was pared by 7 bases and J by 1 base, with 11 bases between. CDR1 is MNHNS and CDR2 is SASEGT in the germline V gene. The CDR3 has 14 amino acids. DNA of the CDR3: TGTGCCAGCATTAAGGGACTGAGCAATCAGCCCCAGCATTTT. Encoded protein: CASIKGLSNQPQHF.

This clonotype was counted at least ten times. The chain is built from TRBV4-3 and TRBJ2-3; D is unresolved. The V gene's germline CDR1 is LGHNA and CDR2 YSLEER. CDR3 length: 16 residues. V lost 0 bases, J lost 2 bases, and 12 bases lay in between. The CDR3 bases are TGCGCCAGCAGCCAAGATATGGTGTACTCCACAGATACGCAGTATTTT. This codes for CASSQDMVYSTDTQYF.

This clonotype was seen a handful of times. The chain recombines TRBV7-2 with TRBJ1-2, with D unresolved. Germline values: CDR1 SGHTA, CDR2 FQGNSA. V dropped 4 bases and J dropped 5 bases, with 20 bases sitting between them. The CDR3 is 16 residues long. CDR3 DNA sequence: TGTGCCAGCAGCTCCCCCAGCGGGGTGTGGTGGTATGGCTACACCTTC. Its translation: CASSSPSGVWWYGYTF. Full variable domain (remainder filled in from reference TRBV7-2 and TRBJ1-2): GAGVSQSPSNKVTEKGKDVELRCDPISGHTALYWYRQSLGQGLEFLIYFQGNSAPDKSGLPSDRFSAERTGGSVSTLTIQRTQQEDSAVYLCASSSPSGVWWYGYTFGSGTRLTVV.

This clonotype was seen repeatedly, ten times or more. The CDR3 DNA reads as TGTGCCAGCAGCTTATCCTCAGGCAATTTACAGGAGACCCAGTACTTC. Translating it yields CASSLSSGNLQETQYF. The V and J genes are TRBV11-2 and TRBJ2-5; D remains ambiguous. V shed 2 bases and J shed 5 bases, with 18 bases lying between them. Germline-derived CDR1 and CDR2 are SGHAT and FQNNGV. The CDR3 contains 16 residues.

This clonotype has ten or more counts. The chain carries TRBV6-2 or TRBV6-3 and TRBJ1-5; D remains unclear. Germline values: CDR1 MNHEY, CDR2 SVGEGT. The V end lost 5 bases, the J end lost 4 bases, and 6 bases lay between the germline ends. This CDR3 is 12 amino acids long. CDR3 residues: CASSATNQPQHF. CDR3 bases: TGTGCCAGCAGTGCTACAAATCAGCCCCAGCATTTT.

This clonotype has only a few counts. The rearrangement uses TRBV29-1 and TRBJ1-4, with D possibly matching TRBD1 (5 bases). Trimming removed 7 bases from V and 6 bases from J, with 6 bases in between. Germline V gene data show CDR1 as SQVTM and CDR2 as ANQGSEA. This CDR3 spans 10 amino acids. Written as DNA, the CDR3 is TGCAGCGGGGGGGATGAAAAACTGTTTTTT. The encoded protein is CSGGDEKLFF.

The chain joins TRBV7-9 to TRBJ2-2; D unclear. The germline V gene encodes CDR1 SEHNR and CDR2 FQNEAQ (reference sequence). The CDR3 has 12 amino acids. V gave up 2 bases and J gave up 9 bases, with 7 bases separating them. The CDR3 bases are TGTGCCAGCAGCTTAAGTGCGCGGGAGCTGTTTTTT. Its protein is CASSLSARELFF. The whole variable domain, remainder taken from reference TRBV7-9 and TRBJ2-2, is DTGVSQNPRHKITKRGQNVTFRCDPISEHNRLYWYRQTLGQGPEFLTYFQNEAQLEKSRLLSDRFSAERPKGSFSTLEIQRTEQGDSAMYLCASSLSARELFFGEGSRLTVL.

This clonotype was counted once. A clone one base away is much larger, so this may be a read error. The rearrangement uses TRBV18 and TRBJ2-1; D assignment may be TRBD1 or TRBD2 (6 bases each). Per germline, CDR1 KGHSH and CDR2 LQKENI. This CDR3 spans 16 amino acids. The chain's CDR3 is CVSSPPSGADHGEQFF. The CDR3 region has the DNA TGTGTCAGCTCACCACCGTCGGGGGCAGATCATGGCGAGCAGTTCTTC.

This clonotype has ten or more counts. V gene TRBV6-2 or TRBV6-3 combines with J gene TRBJ2-7; 8 positions match TRBD1. V lost 4 bases and J lost 2; bases outside the gene matches: 10. CDR1 is MNHEY and CDR2 is SVGEGT in the germline V gene. The CDR3 covers 16 residues. The CDR3 region is CASSSDRGRGTYEQYF. For the CDR3, the DNA is TGTGCCAGCAGTTCAGACAGGGGTAGGGGAACCTACGAGCAGTACTTC.